This TCR beta chain originates from a study of T-cell reconstitution after alpha-beta-depleted transplantation in children. Findings of the study overall: The study reportedly traced alpha-beta T cells about two months after transplant to several hundred expanded graft clones. At day 60, the high TCRbeta diversity found in some patients originated from recipient T cells and thymic progenitors that had survived. Among T cells one year after transplant, newly produced cells accounted for most counts and diversity.

The TCRbeta library incorporated unique molecular identifiers. TCRdb called the PCR reads again in MiXCR, with one record for every CDR3 protein. Of 250,000 to 400,000 distinct CDR3 sequences in the sample, around 25% are singletons; the top ten hold approximately 9.9%. This clonotype was counted a few times. Its antigen is not known. V was clipped by 7 bases and J by 3 bases; unmatched bases: 2. Germline V gene lookup returns CDR1 KGHDR and CDR2 SFDVKD. The CDR3 has 14 residues. The receptor was derived from a male patient younger than 18 who had a stem cell transplant for acute lymphoblastic leukemia, so the T cells may come from the graft donor. This specimen was PBMCs, mostly from graft donor cells, taken 180 days after TCRalphabeta/CD19-depleted stem cell transplant. This chain joins TRBV24-1 and TRBJ2-1, with 10 bases that match TRBD1. This CDR3 is CATRGTGDYNEQFF. CDR3 DNA: TGTGCCACCAGGGGGACAGGGGACTACAATGAGCAGTTCTTC.